A single sample is the source of the 7 T cell receptor beta chains below, sequenced in a study of blood T cell repertoires in COVID-19. Profiling relied on immunoSEQ multiplex PCR, and the TCRdb table lists in-frame clones only, not all of them. The sample records approximately 94,000 clones, about 79% being singletons. Specimen: peripheral blood. The receptor set was obtained from a man aged 55 to 69 with acute or convalescent COVID-19.

This clone was seen a single time. The chain carries TRBV6-4 and TRBJ2-3; 10 bases map to TRBD1. Germline V gene sequence: CDR1 MRHNA, CDR2 SNTAGT. The CDR3 sequence is 16 residues long. After removal of 4 bases from V and 2 bases from J, the junction contained 6 bases not matched to a gene. CDR3 sequence reads: CASSAGTGDFTDTQYF. CDR3 nucleotides: TGTGCCAGCAGTGCAGGGACAGGGGATTTCACAGATACGCAGTATTTT.

The V gene is TRBV11-2, the J gene TRBJ1-3; D may be TRBD1 (5 bases). CDR1 and CDR2 from the germline V gene are SGHAT and FQNNGV. CDR3 length equals 15 residues. V lost 4 bases, J lost 1 base, and 11 bases lay in between. CDR3 DNA sequence: TGTGCCAGCAGCTCCACGGCAGGGTCTGGAAACACCATATATTTT. Its translation: CASSSTAGSGNTIYF.

The CDR3 nucleotides are TGTGCCAGCAGCCAAGGAGGGGGCGGTAATGAAAAACTGTTTTTT. Its translation is CASSQGGGGNEKLFF. V and J are TRBV3-1 (or the pseudogene TRBV3-2) and TRBJ1-4; 7 bases map to TRBD1. Germline CDR1 is LGHDT and CDR2 is YNNKEL (reference sequence). This CDR3 region has 15 residues. The V and J ends lost 1 base and 4 bases, in that order; junction bases with no gene match: 3.

The CDR3 DNA is TGTGCCAGCAGCCAACAGGGTGCTGGAAACACCATATATTTT. Its translation is CASSQQGAGNTIYF. The chain employs TRBV4-2 and TRBJ1-3, with a tentative D call TRBD1 (5 bases). The germline CDR1 and CDR2 sequences are LGHNA and YNFKEQ. Deletions cut 2 bases from V and 2 bases from J, with 7 bases between. The length of the CDR3 is 14 residues.

The V and J genes are TRBV10-3 and TRBJ1-5, with D uncertain. Trimming removed 10 bases from V and 0 bases from J, with 16 bases in between. Germline values: CDR1 ENHRY, CDR2 SYGVKD. The CDR3 is made up of 15 amino acids. The CDR3 reads CATTEALGSNQPQHF. The CDR3 DNA reads TGTGCCACCACTGAAGCCCTTGGTAGCAATCAGCCCCAGCATTTT.

This chain uses TRBV28 with TRBJ2-7; D possibly corresponds to TRBD1 (5 bases). With 1 base removed from V and 6 bases from J, the gap between germline ends came to 13 bases. The CDR3 is 14 residues long. CDR1 MDHEN and CDR2 SYDVKM come from the germline V gene. As DNA, the CDR3 is TGTGCCAGCAGTTTATCAGGGTCGCCTCGCGAGCAGTACTTC. It codes for CASSLSGSPREQYF. Full variable domain (rest looked up from reference TRBV28 and TRBJ2-7): DVKVTQSSRYLVKRTGEKVFLECVQDMDHENMFWYRQDPGLGLRLIYFSYDVKMKEKGDIPEGYSVSREKKERFSLILESASTNQTSMYLCASSLSGSPREQYFGPGTRLTVT.

CDR3 nucleotide sequence: TGCAGCGTCACAGACAGGTTAGATGGCTACACCTTC. As protein: CSVTDRLDGYTF. The chain employs TRBV29-1 and TRBJ1-2; tentative D call: TRBD1 (6 bases). The CDR3 runs 12 residues. CDR1 and CDR2 from the germline V gene are SQVTM and ANQGSEA. V lost 6 bases, J lost 6 bases, and 14 bases lay in between.